This TCR beta chain derives from a study of PD-1 blockade in classical Hodgkin lymphoma. CDR3 length: 19 amino acids. Germline assignment: CDR1 PRHDT and CDR2 FYEKMQ (reference sequence). V shed 0 bases and J shed 0 bases, with 21 bases lying between them. Each of the patients experienced relapse following autologous stem cell transplantation, and their brentuximab vedotin exposure differed. Method: immunoSEQ multiplex PCR; TCRdb's copy keeps in-frame clones and lacks some. The sample carries tens of thousands of clones, 75% to 90% recorded once. The chain has TRBV13 and TRBJ2-7; D possibly corresponds to TRBD2 (5 bases). The source of this sequence is a human donor with classical Hodgkin lymphoma. The sequencing used peripheral blood mononuclear cells (PBMCs), collected at baseline. DNA of the CDR3: TGTGCCAGCAGCTTAGGAGGGATAAGGAAAGGACTTACCTCCTACGAGCAGTACTTC. It translates to CASSLGGIRKGLTSYEQYF.